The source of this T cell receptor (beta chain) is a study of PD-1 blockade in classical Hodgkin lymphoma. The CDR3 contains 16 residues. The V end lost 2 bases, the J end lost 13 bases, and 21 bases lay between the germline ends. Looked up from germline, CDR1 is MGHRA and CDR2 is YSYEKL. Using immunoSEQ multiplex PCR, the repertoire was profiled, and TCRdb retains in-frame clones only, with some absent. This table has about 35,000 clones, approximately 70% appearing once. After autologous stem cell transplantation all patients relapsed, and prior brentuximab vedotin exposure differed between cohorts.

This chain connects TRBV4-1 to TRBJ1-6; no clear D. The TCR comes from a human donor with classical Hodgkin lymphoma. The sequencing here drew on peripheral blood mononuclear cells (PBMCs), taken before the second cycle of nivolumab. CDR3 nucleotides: TGCGCCAGCAGCCAACTCTACGATAACAGACGGAATCCCCTCCACTTT. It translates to CASSQLYDNRRNPLHF.